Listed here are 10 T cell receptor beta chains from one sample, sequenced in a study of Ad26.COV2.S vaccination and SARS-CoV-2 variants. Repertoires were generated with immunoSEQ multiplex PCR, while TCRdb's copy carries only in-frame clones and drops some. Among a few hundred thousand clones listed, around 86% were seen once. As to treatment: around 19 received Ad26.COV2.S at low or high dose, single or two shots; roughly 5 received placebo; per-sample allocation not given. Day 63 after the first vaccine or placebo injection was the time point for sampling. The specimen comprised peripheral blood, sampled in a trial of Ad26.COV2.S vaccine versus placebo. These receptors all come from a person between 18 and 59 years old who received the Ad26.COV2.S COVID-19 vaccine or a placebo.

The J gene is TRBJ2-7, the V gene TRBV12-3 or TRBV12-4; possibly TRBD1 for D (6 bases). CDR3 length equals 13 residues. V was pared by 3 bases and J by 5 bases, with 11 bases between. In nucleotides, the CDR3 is TGTGCCAGCAGTTTCCAGGGGAAGAACGAGCAGTACTTC. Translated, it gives CASSFQGKNEQYF.

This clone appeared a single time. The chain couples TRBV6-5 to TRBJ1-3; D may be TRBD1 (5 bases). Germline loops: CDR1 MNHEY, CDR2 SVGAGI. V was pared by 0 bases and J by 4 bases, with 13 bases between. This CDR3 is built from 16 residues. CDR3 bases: TGTGCCAGCAGTTACTCAAGCGGGGCACCGGGAAACACCATATATTTT. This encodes CASSYSSGAPGNTIYF.

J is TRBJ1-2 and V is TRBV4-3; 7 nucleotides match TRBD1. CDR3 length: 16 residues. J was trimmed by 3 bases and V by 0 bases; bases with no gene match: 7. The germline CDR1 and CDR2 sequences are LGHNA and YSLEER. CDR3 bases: TGCGCCAGCAGCCAAGAACAGGGGCAAGAGTACTATGGCTACACCTTC. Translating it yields CASSQEQGQEYYGYTF.

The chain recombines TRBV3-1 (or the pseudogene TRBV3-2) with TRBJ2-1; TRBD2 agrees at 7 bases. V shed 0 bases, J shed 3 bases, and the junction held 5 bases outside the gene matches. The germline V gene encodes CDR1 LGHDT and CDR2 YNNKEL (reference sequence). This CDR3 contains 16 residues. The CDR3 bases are TGTGCCAGCAGCCAAGATCTAGCGGCAAACTACAATGAGCAGTTCTTC. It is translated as CASSQDLAANYNEQFF.

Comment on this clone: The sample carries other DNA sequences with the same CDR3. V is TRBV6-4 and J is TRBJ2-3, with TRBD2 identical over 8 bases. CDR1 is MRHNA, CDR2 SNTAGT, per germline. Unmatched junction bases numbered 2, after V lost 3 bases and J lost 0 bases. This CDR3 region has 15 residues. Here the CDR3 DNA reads TGTGCCAGCAGTGAACGGGGGGGCAGCACAGATACGCAGTATTTT. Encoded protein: CASSERGGSTDTQYF.

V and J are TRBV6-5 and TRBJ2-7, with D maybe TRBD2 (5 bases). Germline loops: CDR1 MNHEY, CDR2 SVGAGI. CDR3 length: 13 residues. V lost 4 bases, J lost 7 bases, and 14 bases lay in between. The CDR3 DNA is TGTGCCAGCAGTTTTGGCTCCTCGGGGGAGCAGTACTTC. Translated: CASSFGSSGEQYF.

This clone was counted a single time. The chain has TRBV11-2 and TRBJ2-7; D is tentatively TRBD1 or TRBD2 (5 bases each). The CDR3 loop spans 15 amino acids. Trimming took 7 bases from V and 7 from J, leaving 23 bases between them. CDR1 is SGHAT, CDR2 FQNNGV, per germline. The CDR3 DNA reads TGTGCCAGCACCCAAGGGGTGGCAGCGGTAGGGGAGCAGTACTTC. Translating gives CASTQGVAAVGEQYF.

As DNA, the CDR3 is TGCGCCAGCAGTTTTGGGACAGGATTGGCTGAAGCTTTCTTT. It translates to CASSFGTGLAEAFF. The chain links TRBV5-1 to TRBJ1-1, with 8 bases lining up with TRBD1. The CDR3 spans 14 residues. The V gene's germline CDR1 is SGHRS and CDR2 YFSETQ. V was clipped by 5 bases and J by 6 bases; unmatched bases: 9.

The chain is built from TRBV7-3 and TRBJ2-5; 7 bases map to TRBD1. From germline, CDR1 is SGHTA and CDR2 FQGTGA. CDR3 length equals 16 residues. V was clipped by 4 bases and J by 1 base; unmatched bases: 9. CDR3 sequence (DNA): TGTGCCAGCAGCTACGGGCAGGGGGACCCCCAAGAGACCCAGTACTTC. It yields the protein CASSYGQGDPQETQYF.

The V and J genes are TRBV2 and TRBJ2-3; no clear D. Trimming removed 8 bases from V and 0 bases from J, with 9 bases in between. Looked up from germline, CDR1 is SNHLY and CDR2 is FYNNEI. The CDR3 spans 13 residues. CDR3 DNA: TGTGCCAGCGATGAGGATAGCACAGATACGCAGTATTTT. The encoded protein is CASDEDSTDTQYF.